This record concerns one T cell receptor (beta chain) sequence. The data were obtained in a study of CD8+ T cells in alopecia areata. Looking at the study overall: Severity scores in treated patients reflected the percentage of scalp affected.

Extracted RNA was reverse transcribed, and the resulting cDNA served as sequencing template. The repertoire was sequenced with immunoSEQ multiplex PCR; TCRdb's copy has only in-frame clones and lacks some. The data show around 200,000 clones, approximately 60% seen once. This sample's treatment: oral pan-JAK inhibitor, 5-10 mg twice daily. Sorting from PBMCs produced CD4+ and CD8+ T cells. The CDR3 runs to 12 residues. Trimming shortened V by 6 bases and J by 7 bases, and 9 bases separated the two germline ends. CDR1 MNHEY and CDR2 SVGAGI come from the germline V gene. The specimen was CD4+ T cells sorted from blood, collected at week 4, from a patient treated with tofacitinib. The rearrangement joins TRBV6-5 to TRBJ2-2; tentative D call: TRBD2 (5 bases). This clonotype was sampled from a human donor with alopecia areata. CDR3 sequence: CASRDSHGELFF. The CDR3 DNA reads TGTGCCAGCAGGGACTCCCACGGGGAGCTGTTTTTT.